The 29 T cell receptor beta chains in this list originate from one sample, sequenced in a study of graft-versus-host responses after intestinal transplantation. What these receptors recognize is not known. TCRdb keeps only in-frame clones here, not all; method: immunoSEQ multiplex PCR. The sample records over 90,000 clones, roughly 91% being singletons. The specimen was unstimulated CD4+ T cells sorted from spleen or lymph node cells, collected before transplant. All receptors derive from a human donor who was the organ donor for an intestinal transplant.

With regard to this clone: The junction shows a germline mismatch at one end, possibly a read error. The rearrangement links TRBV6-4 to TRBJ1-2; D uncertain. The germline V gene encodes CDR1 MRHNA and CDR2 SNTAGT. The length of the CDR3 is 15 residues. Here the CDR3 DNA reads TGTGCCAGCAGTCGCGGCGGAGGGTATGAAGATGGCCACACCTTC. Translated: CASSRGGGYEDGHTF.

V and J are TRBV6-5 and TRBJ1-2; D remains unclear. CDR3 size: 13 residues. From germline, CDR1 is MNHEY and CDR2 SVGAGI. V lost 2 bases and J lost 2, with 6 bases in between. Here the CDR3 DNA reads TGTGCCAGCAGTTACGACACAAACTATGGCTACACCTTC. It specifies CASSYDTNYGYTF.

Notes on this clone: The same CDR3 can be traced to other DNA sequences in this sample. The chain joins TRBV28 to TRBJ1-2; 7 bases align to TRBD1. V lost 3 bases and J lost 4; bases outside the gene matches: 5. Germline V lookup: CDR1 MDHEN, CDR2 SYDVKM. The length of the CDR3 is 14 residues. CDR3 in amino acids: CASSLGDRPYGYTF. The DNA for the CDR3 is TGTGCCAGCAGTTTGGGGGACAGACCCTATGGCTACACCTTC.

The gene calls are TRBV7-8 and TRBJ1-1, with 10 bases lining up with TRBD1. Germline CDR1 and CDR2: SGHVS and FQNEAQ. With 5 bases clipped from V and 10 bases from J, the junction kept 7 bases outside the gene matches. The CDR3 length is 13 residues. DNA for the CDR3: TGTGCCAGCAGCCCGTTTGACAGGGGGCGAGCTTTCTTT. As protein: CASSPFDRGRAFF.

There are a few counts of this clone. The J gene is TRBJ1-6, the V gene TRBV6-5, with TRBD1 as a possible D gene (5 bases). The CDR3 has 15 amino acids. Germline CDR1 reads MNHEY; CDR2 reads SVGAGI. V lost 0 bases, J lost 5 bases, and 8 bases lay in between. Here the CDR3 reads CASSYSGGNNSPLHF. The CDR3 DNA sequence: TGTGCCAGCAGTTACTCCGGGGGGAATAATTCACCCCTCCACTTT.

J is TRBJ2-2 and V is TRBV18; tentative D call: TRBD1 (6 bases). Trimming took off 5 bases at V and 1 base at J, with 14 bases between the two ends. CDR1 is KGHSH, CDR2 LQKENI, per germline. This CDR3 comprises 16 residues. The CDR3 here is CASSKNTGWNTGELFF. In DNA, the CDR3 is TGTGCCAGCTCAAAAAACACAGGGTGGAACACCGGGGAGCTGTTTTTT.

This chain links TRBV19 with TRBJ1-4, with 12 nucleotides matching TRBD1. With V trimmed by 2 bases and J by 10 bases, 5 bases remained unmatched. The germline gives CDR1 LNHDA, CDR2 SQIVND (reference sequence). The CDR3 runs 15 residues. CDR3 in DNA: TGTGCCAGTAGTATACGGGACAGGGGGCACGGAAAACTGTTTTTT. It codes for CASSIRDRGHGKLFF.

J is TRBJ2-7 and V is TRBV28, with D possibly TRBD2 on 5 matching bases. The germline CDR1 and CDR2 sequences are MDHEN and SYDVKM. The CDR3 sequence is 14 residues long. V was cut by 3 bases and J by 2 bases, with 11 bases left in between. CDR3 sequence reads: CASSFPDGTYEQYF. The CDR3 region has the DNA TGTGCCAGCAGTTTCCCCGACGGGACCTACGAGCAGTACTTC.

The chain has TRBV4-1 and TRBJ2-7; 12 nucleotides line up with TRBD2. The V and J ends lost 4 bases and 5 bases, in that order; junction bases with no gene match: 6. The CDR3 covers 15 residues. CDR1 is MGHRA and CDR2 is YSYEKL in the germline V gene. Here the CDR3 reads CASSPTSGGSDEQYF. The CDR3 DNA follows: TGCGCCAGCAGCCCAACTAGCGGGGGGTCGGACGAGCAGTACTTC.

The V call is TRBV4-2, the J call TRBJ2-6; 8 bases match TRBD2. Germline V CDR1 and CDR2: LGHNA, YNFKEQ. J gave up 0 bases and V 1 base, and 5 bases lay outside the gene matches. The CDR3 spans 18 residues. The CDR3 coding sequence is TGTGCCAGCAGCCAAGTCACGGGGGGGAGCTCTGGGGCCAACGTCCTGACTTTC. Amino acid sequence: CASSQVTGGSSGANVLTF.

V usage is TRBV19 and J usage is TRBJ1-5; TRBD1 is a possible D gene (6 bases). V lost 3 bases and J 5 bases, leaving 8 bases between the germline ends. Germline CDR1 LNHDA, CDR2 SQIVND (reference sequence). The CDR3 totals 13 residues. CDR3 in DNA: TGTGCCAGTAGTATGCAGGGGTATCAGCCCCAGCATTTT. This sequence encodes CASSMQGYQPQHF.

This rearrangement joins TRBV14 to TRBJ1-6; 10 nucleotides match TRBD1. Germline loops: CDR1 SGHDN, CDR2 FVKESK. Trimming at V came to 4 bases and at J to 10 bases, leaving 4 bases not matched to a gene. The CDR3 is 14 amino acids. This chain's CDR3 is CASSRDRGKSPLHF. In DNA form, the CDR3 reads TGTGCCAGCAGCCGGGACAGGGGAAAATCACCCCTCCACTTT.

This rearrangement joins TRBV4-3 to TRBJ1-2; 7 bases match TRBD1. The CDR3 is made up of 14 amino acids. Germline V CDR1 and CDR2: LGHNA, YSLEER. J gave up 2 bases and V 3 bases, and 3 bases lay outside the gene matches. The CDR3 DNA is TGCGCCAGCAGCCAGGCAGGGGGGAACTATGGCTACACCTTC. Amino acids: CASSQAGGNYGYTF.

The chain is built from TRBV7-3 and TRBJ2-3; 10 nucleotides line up with TRBD2. The ends lost 5 bases at V and 1 base at J; junction bases unmatched: 0. The CDR3 runs 14 residues. CDR1 and CDR2 from the germline V gene are SGHTA and FQGTGA. CDR3 bases: TGTGCCAGCAGCGGGACTAGCGGCACAGATACGCAGTATTTT. This gives the protein CASSGTSGTDTQYF.

Note on this clone: The junction departs from germline at one end; a sequencing error may be responsible. The genes are TRBV7-7 and TRBJ2-7; D is unclear. The V gene's germline CDR1 is SSHAT and CDR2 FNYEAQ (reference sequence). This CDR3 comprises 13 residues. CDR3 protein: CASSFQASGEQYF. The CDR3 bases are TGTGCTAGCAGCTTCCAAGCGTCGGGCGAGCAGTACTTC.

The chain carries TRBV4-1 and TRBJ2-7, with 11 bases aligning to TRBD2. Per germline, CDR1 MGHRA and CDR2 YSYEKL. Trimming cost V 1 base and J 7 bases; bases outside gene matches: 12. The CDR3 is made up of 17 amino acids. This chain's CDR3 is CASSQAGAGWTSGEQYF. The CDR3 nucleotides are TGCGCCAGCAGCCAAGCTGGGGCGGGGTGGACTAGCGGGGAGCAGTACTTC.

The CDR3: CASRFDRGNTGELFF. The CDR3 DNA sequence: TGTGCCAGCAGGTTCGACAGGGGGAACACCGGGGAGCTGTTTTTT. V is TRBV7-2 and J is TRBJ2-2, with TRBD1 matching 8 bases. V was pared by 6 bases and J by 1 base, with 4 bases of the junction left unmatched. Germline V lookup: CDR1 SGHTA, CDR2 FQGNSA. CDR3 length equals 15 residues.

J is TRBJ2-3 and V is TRBV6-1; 7 bases match TRBD1. Germline CDR1 and CDR2: MNHNS and SASEGT. The trim removed 6 bases at V and 2 bases at J, leaving 5 bases unmatched. The CDR3 spans 14 residues. CDR3 sequence reads: CASRGQTYTDTQYF. CDR3 nucleotides: TGTGCCAGCAGGGGACAGACGTACACAGATACGCAGTATTTT.

V is TRBV5-8 and J is TRBJ1-4, with a possible D match to TRBD1 (5 bases). CDR1 is SGHTS and CDR2 is YDEGEE in the germline V gene. V shed 1 base and J shed 4 bases, with 11 bases lying between them. The CDR3 sequence is 15 residues long. This CDR3 is CASSLIAGGNEKLFF. The CDR3, as DNA: TGTGCCAGCAGCTTGATAGCGGGGGGTAATGAAAAACTGTTTTTT.

The chain combines TRBV7-9 with TRBJ1-1; perhaps TRBD1 as D (5 bases). The V and J ends lost 2 bases and 1 base respectively, with 8 bases between them. Looked up from germline, CDR1 is SEHNR and CDR2 is FQNEAQ (reference sequence). This CDR3 contains 14 residues. This CDR3 is CASSLIQGNTEAFF. Here the CDR3 DNA reads TGTGCCAGCAGCTTAATCCAGGGGAACACTGAAGCTTTCTTT.

The V gene is TRBV6-6, the J gene TRBJ2-1; 9 bases line up with TRBD2. Germline assignment: CDR1 MNHNY and CDR2 SVGAGI (reference sequence). CDR3 length: 15 amino acids. Unmatched junction bases numbered 9, after V lost 6 bases and J lost 6 bases. The CDR3 DNA reads as TGTGCCAGCAGCCCACGGACTAGCGATCGCAATGAGCAGTTCTTC. Its protein is CASSPRTSDRNEQFF.

The V call is TRBV9, the J call TRBJ2-2; 7 bases agree with TRBD2. The CDR3 has 13 amino acids. Germline values: CDR1 SGDLS, CDR2 YYNGEE. V dropped 2 bases and J dropped 5; count of bases not matched to a gene: 0. The CDR3 here is CASSVGGTGELFF. As DNA, the CDR3 is TGTGCCAGCAGCGTGGGGGGGACCGGGGAGCTGTTTTTT.

The V and J genes are TRBV19 and TRBJ2-1, with TRBD2 matching 11 bases. V was clipped by 4 bases and J by 4 bases; unmatched bases: 3. CDR1 LNHDA and CDR2 SQIVND come from the germline V gene (reference sequence). This CDR3 is built from 15 residues. CDR3 nucleotide sequence: TGTGCCAGTAGTACCGGGACTAGCGGTTACAATGAGCAGTTCTTC. Residues: CASSTGTSGYNEQFF.

The chain carries TRBV27 and TRBJ1-2; 10 bases are shared with TRBD1. V lost 4 bases to trimming and J lost 4 bases; unmatched junction nucleotides: 0. This CDR3 has 13 amino acids. The germline V gene has CDR1 MNHEY and CDR2 SMNVEV (reference sequence). The CDR3 here is CASSWDRGYGYTF. CDR3 in DNA: TGTGCCAGCAGTTGGGACAGGGGCTATGGCTACACCTTC.

The chain is built from TRBV5-4 and TRBJ2-5; 8 nucleotides align to TRBD1. With V trimmed by 0 bases and J by 4 bases, 8 bases remained unmatched. The germline CDR1 and CDR2 sequences are SGHNT and YYREEE (reference sequence). This CDR3 spans 16 amino acids. CDR3: CASSLAPMGQAETQYF. CDR3 bases: TGTGCCAGCAGCTTGGCTCCCATGGGACAGGCAGAGACCCAGTACTTC.

The chain recombines TRBV18 with TRBJ2-3, with TRBD2 identical over 10 bases. Trimming removed 3 bases from V and 2 bases from J; junction bases left unmatched: 2. Germline CDR1 reads KGHSH; CDR2 reads LQKENI. The CDR3 is made up of 15 amino acids. CDR3 region: CASSPLAGATDTQYF. CDR3 DNA sequence: TGTGCCAGCTCACCGCTAGCGGGGGCCACAGATACGCAGTATTTT.

V gene TRBV6-6 combines with J gene TRBJ2-7; TRBD1 agrees at 9 bases. This CDR3 has 14 residues. Germline CDR1 reads MNHNY; CDR2 reads SVGAGI (reference sequence). The V segment lost 5 bases and the J segment 4 bases; nucleotides outside the gene matches: 6. CDR3: CASSTGTGSYEQYF. Here the CDR3 DNA reads TGTGCCAGCAGTACCGGGACAGGGAGTTACGAGCAGTACTTC.

V gene TRBV27 combines with J gene TRBJ2-5; a possible D gene is TRBD1 (5 bases). This CDR3 contains 14 residues. Germline CDR1 reads MNHEY; CDR2 reads SMNVEV (reference sequence). V lost 7 bases and J lost 2, with 14 bases in between. This CDR3 is CASTRRPGQETQYF. CDR3 sequence (DNA): TGTGCCAGCACCCGACGACCAGGGCAAGAGACCCAGTACTTC.

The CDR3 DNA is TGTGCCAGCAGCGTAGAGACGGGGGGCAGGAATGAGCAGTTCTTC. Translated, it gives CASSVETGGRNEQFF. V and J are TRBV9 and TRBJ2-1, with D possibly TRBD2 on 7 matching bases. The CDR3 runs to 15 residues. CDR1 and CDR2 from the germline V gene are SGDLS and YYNGEE. V was shortened by 0 bases and J by 7 bases, with 14 bases between the two germline ends. The entire variable domain, with the rest obtained from reference TRBV9 and TRBJ2-1, is as follows: DSGVTQTPKHLITATGQRVTLRCSPRSGDLSVYWYQQSLDQGLQFLIQYYNGEERAKGNILERFSAQQFPDLHSELNLSSLELGDSALYFCASSVETGGRNEQFFGPGTRLTVL.